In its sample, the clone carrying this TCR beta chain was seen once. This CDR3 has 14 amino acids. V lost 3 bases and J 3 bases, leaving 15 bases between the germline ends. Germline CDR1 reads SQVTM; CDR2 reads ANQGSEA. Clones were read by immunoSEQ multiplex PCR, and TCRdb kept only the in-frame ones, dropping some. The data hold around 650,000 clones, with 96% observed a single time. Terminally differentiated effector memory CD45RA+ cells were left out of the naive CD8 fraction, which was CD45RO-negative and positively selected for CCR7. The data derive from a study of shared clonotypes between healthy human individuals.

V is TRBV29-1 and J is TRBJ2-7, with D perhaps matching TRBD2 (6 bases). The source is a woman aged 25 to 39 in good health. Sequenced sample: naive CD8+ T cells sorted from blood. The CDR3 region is CSVEGDSRGYEQYF. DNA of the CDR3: TGCAGCGTTGAGGGGGACTCTAGAGGCTACGAGCAGTACTTC.